Here is one T cell receptor beta chain with its context. Its target is unknown. This specimen comes from a study of cytotoxic CD8 clonotypes in ibrutinib-treated CLL. Assay used: immunoSEQ multiplex PCR; TCRdb lists only in-frame clones, some missing. The sample consists of 110,000 to 150,000 clones, 79% of them appearing once. The study's findings and limits: Investigators sampled sustained-remission and progressing patients at differing times.

This receptor was obtained from a human donor with chronic lymphocytic leukemia. This material consisted of PBMCs, taken after 12 months of ibrutinib treatment.

This CDR3 reads CASSLNPADTQYF. In nucleotides, the CDR3 is TGTGCCAGCAGCTTAAATCCCGCAGATACGCAGTATTTT. The V and J genes are TRBV7-6 and TRBJ2-3; no reliable D call. From germline, CDR1 is SGHVS and CDR2 FNYEAQ. V was trimmed by 2 bases and J by 4 bases, leaving 7 bases between them. CDR3 length: 13 amino acids.